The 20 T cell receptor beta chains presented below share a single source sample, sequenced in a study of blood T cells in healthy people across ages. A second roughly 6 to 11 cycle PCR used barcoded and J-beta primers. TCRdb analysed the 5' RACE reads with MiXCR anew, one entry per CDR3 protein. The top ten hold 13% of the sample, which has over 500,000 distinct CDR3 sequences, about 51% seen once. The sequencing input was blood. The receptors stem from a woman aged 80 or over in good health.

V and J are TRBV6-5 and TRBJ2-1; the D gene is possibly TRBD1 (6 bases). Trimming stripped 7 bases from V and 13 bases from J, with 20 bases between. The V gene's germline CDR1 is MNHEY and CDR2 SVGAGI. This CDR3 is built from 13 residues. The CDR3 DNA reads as TGTGCCAGCAACTACAGGGACCAAGAGACCCAGTTCTTC. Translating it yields CASNYRDQETQFF.

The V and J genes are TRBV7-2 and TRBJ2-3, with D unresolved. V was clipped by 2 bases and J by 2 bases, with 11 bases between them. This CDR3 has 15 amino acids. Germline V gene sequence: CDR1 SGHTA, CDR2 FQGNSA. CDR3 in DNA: TGTGCCAGCAGCTTAATGGGGTGGTCCACAGATACGCAGTATTTT. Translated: CASSLMGWSTDTQYF.

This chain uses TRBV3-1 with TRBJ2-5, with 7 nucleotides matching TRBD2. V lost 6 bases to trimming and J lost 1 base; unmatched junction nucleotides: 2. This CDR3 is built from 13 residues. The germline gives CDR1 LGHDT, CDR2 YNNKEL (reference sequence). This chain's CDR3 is CASRVAGQETQYF. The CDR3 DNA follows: TGTGCCAGCAGGGTAGCGGGCCAAGAGACCCAGTACTTC.

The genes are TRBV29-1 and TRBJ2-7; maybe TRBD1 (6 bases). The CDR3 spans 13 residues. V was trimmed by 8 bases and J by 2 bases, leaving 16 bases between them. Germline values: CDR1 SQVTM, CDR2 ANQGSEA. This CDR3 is CSTSIGQPYEQYF. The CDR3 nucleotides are TGCAGCACCTCGATTGGACAGCCCTACGAGCAGTACTTC.

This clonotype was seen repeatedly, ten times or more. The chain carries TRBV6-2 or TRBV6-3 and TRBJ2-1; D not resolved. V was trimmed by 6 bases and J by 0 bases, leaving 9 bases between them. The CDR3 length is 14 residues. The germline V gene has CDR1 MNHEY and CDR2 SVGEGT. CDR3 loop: CASRGNVSYNEQFF. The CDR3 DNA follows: TGTGCCAGCAGAGGGAATGTCTCCTACAATGAGCAGTTCTTC.

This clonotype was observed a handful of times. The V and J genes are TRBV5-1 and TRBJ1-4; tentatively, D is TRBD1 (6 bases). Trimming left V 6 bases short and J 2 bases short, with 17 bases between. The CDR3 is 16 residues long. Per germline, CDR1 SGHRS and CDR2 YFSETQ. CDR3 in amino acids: CASTLEPRGTNEKLFF. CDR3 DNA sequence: TGCGCCAGCACACTAGAGCCCAGGGGTACTAATGAAAAACTGTTTTTT.

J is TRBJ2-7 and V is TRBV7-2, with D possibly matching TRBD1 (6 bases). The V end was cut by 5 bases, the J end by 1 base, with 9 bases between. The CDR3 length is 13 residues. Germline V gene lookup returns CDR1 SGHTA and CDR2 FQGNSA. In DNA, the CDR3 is TGTGCCAGCAGCGGGACATTTTCCTACGAGCAGTACTTC. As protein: CASSGTFSYEQYF.

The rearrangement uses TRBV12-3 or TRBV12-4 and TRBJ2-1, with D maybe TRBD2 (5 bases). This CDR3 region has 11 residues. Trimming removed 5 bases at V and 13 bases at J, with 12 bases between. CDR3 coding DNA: TGTGCCAGCAGTCGAAGGGAGACCCAGTTCTTC. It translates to CASSRRETQFF.

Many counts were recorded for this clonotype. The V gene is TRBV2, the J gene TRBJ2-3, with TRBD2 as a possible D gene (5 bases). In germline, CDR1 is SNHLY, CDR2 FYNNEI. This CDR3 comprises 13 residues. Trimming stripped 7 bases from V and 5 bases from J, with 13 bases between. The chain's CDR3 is CASTYFGEDTQYF. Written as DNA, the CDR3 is TGTGCCAGCACTTACTTCGGGGAAGATACGCAGTATTTT.

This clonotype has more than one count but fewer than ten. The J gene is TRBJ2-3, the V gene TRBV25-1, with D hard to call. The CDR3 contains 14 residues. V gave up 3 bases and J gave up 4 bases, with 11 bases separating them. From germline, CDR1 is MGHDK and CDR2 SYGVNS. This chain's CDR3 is CASSDRLVSDTQYF. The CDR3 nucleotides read TGTGCCAGCAGTGATCGGCTAGTTTCAGATACGCAGTATTTT.

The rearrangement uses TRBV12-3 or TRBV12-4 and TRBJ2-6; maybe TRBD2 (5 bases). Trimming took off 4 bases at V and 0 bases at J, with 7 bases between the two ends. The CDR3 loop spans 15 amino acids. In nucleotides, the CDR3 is TGTGCCAGCAGTTCCGGGGTCTCTGGGGCCAACGTCCTGACTTTC. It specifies CASSSGVSGANVLTF.

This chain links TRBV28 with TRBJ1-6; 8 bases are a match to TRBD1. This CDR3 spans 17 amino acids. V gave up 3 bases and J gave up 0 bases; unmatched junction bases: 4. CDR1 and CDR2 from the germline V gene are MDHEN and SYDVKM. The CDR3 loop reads CASSFGQGSSYNSPLHF. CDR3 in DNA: TGTGCCAGCAGTTTTGGACAGGGTAGCTCCTATAATTCACCCCTCCACTTT.

The chain's CDR3 is CSAILSASSYNEQFF. CDR3 DNA: TGCAGCGCTATCCTGAGCGCGAGCTCCTACAATGAGCAGTTCTTC. The chain uses TRBV29-1 and TRBJ2-1; D remains unclear. Per germline, CDR1 SQVTM and CDR2 ANQGSEA. The CDR3 runs to 15 residues. V gave up 7 bases and J gave up 0 bases, with 16 bases separating them.

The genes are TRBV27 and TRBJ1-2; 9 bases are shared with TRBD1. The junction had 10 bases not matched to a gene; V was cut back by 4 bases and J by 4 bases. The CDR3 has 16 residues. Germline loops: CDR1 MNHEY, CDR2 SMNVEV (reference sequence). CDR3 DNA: TGTGCCAGCAGTTCCCGGGACAGGGTCGGCGTCTATGGCTACACCTTC. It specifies CASSSRDRVGVYGYTF.

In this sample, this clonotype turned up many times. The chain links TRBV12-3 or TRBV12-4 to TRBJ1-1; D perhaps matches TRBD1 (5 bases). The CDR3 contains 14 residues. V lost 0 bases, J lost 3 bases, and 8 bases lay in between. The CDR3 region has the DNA TGTGCCAGCAGTTTAGCGCTAGGGGACACTGAAGCTTTCTTT. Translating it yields CASSLALGDTEAFF.

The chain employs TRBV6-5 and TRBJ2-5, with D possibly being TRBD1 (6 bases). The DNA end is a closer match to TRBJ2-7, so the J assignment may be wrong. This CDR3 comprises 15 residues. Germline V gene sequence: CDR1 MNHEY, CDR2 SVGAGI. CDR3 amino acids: CASSYSAGAVYEQYF. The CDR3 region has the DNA TGTGCCAGCAGTTACTCTGCAGGGGCGGTGTACGAGCAGTACTTC.

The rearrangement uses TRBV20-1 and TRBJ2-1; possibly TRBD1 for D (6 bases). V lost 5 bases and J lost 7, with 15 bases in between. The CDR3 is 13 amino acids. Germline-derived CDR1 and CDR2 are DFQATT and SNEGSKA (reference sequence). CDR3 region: CSAPLGGRNEQFF. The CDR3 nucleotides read TGCAGTGCTCCCCTAGGGGGAAGAAATGAGCAGTTCTTC.

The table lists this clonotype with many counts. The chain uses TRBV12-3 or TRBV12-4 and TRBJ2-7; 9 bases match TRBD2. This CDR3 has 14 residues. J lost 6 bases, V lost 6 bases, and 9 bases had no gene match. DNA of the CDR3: TGTGCCAGCAGGCGATCCGGGACTAGCTTCGAGCAGTACTTC. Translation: CASRRSGTSFEQYF.

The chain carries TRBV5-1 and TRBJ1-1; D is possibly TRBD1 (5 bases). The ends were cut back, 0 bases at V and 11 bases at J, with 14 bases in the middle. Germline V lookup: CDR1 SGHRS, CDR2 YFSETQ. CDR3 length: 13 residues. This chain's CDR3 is CASSLVGGSGAFF. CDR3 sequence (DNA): TGCGCCAGCAGCTTGGTGGGGGGAAGCGGGGCTTTCTTT.

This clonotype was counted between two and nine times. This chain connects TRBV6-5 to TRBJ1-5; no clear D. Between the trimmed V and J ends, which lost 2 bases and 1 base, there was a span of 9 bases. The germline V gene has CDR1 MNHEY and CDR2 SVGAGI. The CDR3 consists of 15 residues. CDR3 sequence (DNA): TGTGCCAGCAGTTACGCGGGTTTCAGCAATCAGCCCCAGCATTTT. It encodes CASSYAGFSNQPQHF.